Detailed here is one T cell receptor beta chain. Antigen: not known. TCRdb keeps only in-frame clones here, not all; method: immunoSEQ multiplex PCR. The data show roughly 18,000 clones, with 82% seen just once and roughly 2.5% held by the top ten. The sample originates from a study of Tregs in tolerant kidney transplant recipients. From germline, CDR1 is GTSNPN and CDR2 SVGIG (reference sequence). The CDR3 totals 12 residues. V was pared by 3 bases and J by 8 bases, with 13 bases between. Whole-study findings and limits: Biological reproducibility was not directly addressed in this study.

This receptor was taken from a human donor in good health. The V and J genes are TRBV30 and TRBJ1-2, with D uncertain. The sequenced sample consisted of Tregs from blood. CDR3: CAWRGWRKGYTF. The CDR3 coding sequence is TGTGCCTGGAGGGGGTGGAGGAAGGGCTACACCTTC.